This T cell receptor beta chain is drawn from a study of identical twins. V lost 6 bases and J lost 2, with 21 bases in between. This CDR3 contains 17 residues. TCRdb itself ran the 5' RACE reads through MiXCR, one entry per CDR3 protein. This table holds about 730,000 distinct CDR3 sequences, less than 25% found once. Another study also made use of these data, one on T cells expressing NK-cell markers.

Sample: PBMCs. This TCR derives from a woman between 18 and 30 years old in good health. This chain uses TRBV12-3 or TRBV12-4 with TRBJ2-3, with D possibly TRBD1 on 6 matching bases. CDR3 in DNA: TGTGCCAGCAGGCAAGGATCACAGGGTCGGGTCACAGATACGCAGTATTTT. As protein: CASRQGSQGRVTDTQYF.